The subject of this entry is one TCR beta chain. The antigen remains unidentified. Trimming took off 3 bases at V and 0 bases at J, with 16 bases between the two ends. Germline CDR1 is SGDLS and CDR2 is YYNGEE. The CDR3 is 17 amino acids. PCR used 60 Vbeta primers and 13 Jbeta primers. Assay used: immunoSEQ multiplex PCR; TCRdb lists only in-frame clones, some missing. The sample shows 150,000 to 200,000 clones, about 80% of them seen only once. These data are taken from a study of cytomegalovirus exposure and HLA in healthy donors. Regarding the study as a whole: The authors confirmed in vitro that three CMV-associated chains were specific for CMV antigens. Some V segments, TRBV6-2 and TRBV6-3 among them, were indistinguishable and were therefore excluded.

Specimen: PBMCs. The source of this sequence is a woman aged 25 to 45 in good health and CMV-seropositive. This chain joins TRBV9 and TRBJ2-1, with unresolved D. CDR3 coding DNA: TGTGCCAGCAGCGCCCGACATCCCTCCAGCTCCTACAATGAGCAGTTCTTC. Its translation: CASSARHPSSSYNEQFF.